This T cell receptor (beta chain) was identified during a study of blood T cell repertoires in COVID-19 (dated by TCRdb to 2020 to 2022). With regard to the full study: Samples covering the acute and convalescent phases of COVID-19 were provided by collaborators in the United States, Italy and Spain. The material from the prospective study consisted of cDNA or gDNA derived from T cells, B-cell-depleted T cells, or PBMCs. Deeply sampled blood TCRbeta repertoires from subjects exposed to, actively infected with, or recovered from COVID-19 were included in the dataset. The repertoires were released in a freely available public database intended as a resource for research on the immune response to SARS-CoV-2. The samples were drawn from the first 160 participants of the ongoing ImmuneRACE study and from roughly 1,300 subjects provided by 6 global collaborators. A de-identified subject ID, COVID-19 status, age in years and sex were almost always included in the sample metadata. Where available, HLA class I and class II types were obtained from metadata supplied by the sample provider rather than from assay-based typing.

TCRbeta CDR3 regions were amplified from genomic DNA by means of the immunoSEQ Assay, a bias-controlled multiplex PCR. The original pipeline was this. Nucleated cell counts per sample were estimated from amplification of reference gene primers within the assay. To quantify the absolute abundance of each unique TCRbeta CDR3 rearrangement, sequence reads were collapsed and filtered. For each sample, productive Simpson clonality was calculated as the square root of Simpson's diversity index over productive rearrangements. TCRdb took over this immuneACCESS table, retaining in-frame rearrangements with V and J assigned. Such tables are incomplete; in checked studies, under half of the missing clones stem from an unresolved V gene, and the remainder is unexplained. V and J calls and clone size are as listed in that table; D and trimming were resolved from the DNA. For this sample there are 88,000 or so clones; around 86% appear just once. The top ten hold more than 3% of the sample.

General study outcomes and caveats: The quantity of clinical and demographic metadata differed by source and by participant and was supplied without curation.

Whole blood was collected in K2EDTA tubes by collaborating institutions according to the institutions' own protocols. For TCRbeta analysis, collaborators shipped samples in one of three forms: frozen whole blood, isolated PBMCs, or DNA extracted from either of those sample types. This clone was recorded a few times. No cognate antigen has been identified for it. Base qualities are missing; no much larger clone stands one base away. Sequenced: peripheral blood. The TCR sequence derives from a man aged 60 to 75 with acute or convalescent COVID-19.

The CDR3: CASHQLQGAGTGELFF. The nucleotide sequence reads TGCGCCAGCCATCAACTACAGGGGGCAGGCACCGGGGAGCTGTTTTTT. Recombination joined TRBV5-1 with TRBJ2-2; 9 nucleotides in the junction match TRBD1. The CDR3 sequence holds 16 residues, the cysteine and phenylalanine included. The kept DNA is CDR3 alone, 48 bases in frame from the first base. Germline trimming amounts to 7 bases on V and 4 bases on J, with 11 as the count of junction bases outside the gene matches. CDR1 is given as SGHRS and CDR2 as YFSETQ, both from the germline V gene.